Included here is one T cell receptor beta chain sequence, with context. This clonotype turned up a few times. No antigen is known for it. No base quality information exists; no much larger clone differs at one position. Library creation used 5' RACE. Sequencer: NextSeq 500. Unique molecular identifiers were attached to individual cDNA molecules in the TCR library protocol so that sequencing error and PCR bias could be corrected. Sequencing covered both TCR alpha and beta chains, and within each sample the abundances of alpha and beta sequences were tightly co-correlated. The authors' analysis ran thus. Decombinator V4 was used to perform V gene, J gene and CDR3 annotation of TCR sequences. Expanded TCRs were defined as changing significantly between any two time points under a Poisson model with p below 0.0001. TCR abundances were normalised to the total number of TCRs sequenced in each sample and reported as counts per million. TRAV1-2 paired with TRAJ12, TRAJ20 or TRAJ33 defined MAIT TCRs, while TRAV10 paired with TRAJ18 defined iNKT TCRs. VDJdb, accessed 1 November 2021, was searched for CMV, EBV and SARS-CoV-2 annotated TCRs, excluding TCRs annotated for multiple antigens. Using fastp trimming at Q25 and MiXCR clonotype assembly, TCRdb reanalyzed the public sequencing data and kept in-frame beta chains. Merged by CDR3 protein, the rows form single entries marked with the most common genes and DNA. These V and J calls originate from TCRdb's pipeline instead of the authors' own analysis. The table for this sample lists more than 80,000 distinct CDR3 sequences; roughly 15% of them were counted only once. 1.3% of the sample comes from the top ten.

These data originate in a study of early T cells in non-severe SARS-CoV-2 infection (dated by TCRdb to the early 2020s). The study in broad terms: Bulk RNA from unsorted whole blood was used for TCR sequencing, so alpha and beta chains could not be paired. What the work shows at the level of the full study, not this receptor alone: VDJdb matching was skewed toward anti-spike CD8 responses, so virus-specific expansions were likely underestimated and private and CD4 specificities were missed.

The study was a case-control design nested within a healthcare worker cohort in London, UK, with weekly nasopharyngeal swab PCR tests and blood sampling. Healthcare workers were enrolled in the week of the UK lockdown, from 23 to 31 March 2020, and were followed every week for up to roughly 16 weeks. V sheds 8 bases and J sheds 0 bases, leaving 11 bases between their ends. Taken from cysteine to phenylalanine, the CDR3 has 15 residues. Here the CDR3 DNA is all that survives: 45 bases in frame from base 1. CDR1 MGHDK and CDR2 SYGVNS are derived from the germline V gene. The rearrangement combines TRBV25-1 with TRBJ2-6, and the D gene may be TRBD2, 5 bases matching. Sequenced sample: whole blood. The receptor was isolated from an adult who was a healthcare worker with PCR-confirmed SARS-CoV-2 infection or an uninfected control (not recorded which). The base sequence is TGTGCCAGCGGAGGCAGTAACTCTGGGGCCAACGTCCTGACTTTC. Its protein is CASGGSNSGANVLTF. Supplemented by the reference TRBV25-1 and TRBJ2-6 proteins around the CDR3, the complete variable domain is EADIYQTPRYLVIGTGKKITLECSQTMGHDKMYWYQQDPGMELHLIHYSYGVNSTEKGDLSSESTVSRIRTEHFPLTLESARPSHTSQYLCASGGSNSGANVLTFGAGSRLTVL.